This TCR beta chain was profiled in a study of blood T cell repertoires in COVID-19. Study-wide context: Donors in the United States, Italy and Spain gave samples during acute or convalescent COVID-19. The analysed material was cDNA or gDNA that came from T cells, B-cell-depleted T cells, or PBMCs.

The CDR3 contains 16 residues. After removal of 4 bases from V and 1 base from J, the junction contained 6 bases not matched to a gene. Looked up from germline, CDR1 is SGHTA and CDR2 is FQGNSA. Authors' data handling: The assay estimated nucleated cells by amplifying reference gene primers. Measured with immunoSEQ multiplex PCR; TCRdb has only the in-frame clones, and not every one. The DNA gave D and trimming, while V, J and clone size come from that table. The sample includes around 280,000 clones, 75% to 90% of them seen just once. The chain recombines TRBV7-2 with TRBJ2-3; 9 positions match TRBD2. The receptor comes from a woman aged 25 to 39 who had recovered from COVID-19. The material sequenced was peripheral blood. This CDR3 reads CASSSHSGGRTDTQYF. CDR3 DNA: TGTGCCAGCAGCTCACATAGCGGGGGCCGCACAGATACGCAGTATTTT.